The 24 T cell receptor beta chains reported below all come from one sample, sequenced in a study of cytomegalovirus exposure and HLA in healthy donors. The PCR employed 60 Vbeta primers together with 13 Jbeta primers. Method: immunoSEQ multiplex PCR; TCRdb's copy keeps in-frame clones and lacks some. The table lists about 110,000 clones, about two thirds of them singletons. Sequenced input: PBMCs. The receptors were gathered from a boy aged 5-17 years in good health and CMV-seronegative.

This clone has more than one count but fewer than ten. The chain links TRBV6-5 to TRBJ2-7, with 8 positions matching TRBD2. Germline-derived CDR1 and CDR2 are MNHEY and SVGAGI. The CDR3 sequence is 15 residues long. J was trimmed by 6 bases and V by 2 bases; bases with no gene match: 9. DNA of the CDR3: TGTGCCAGCAGTTACGGTCCCAGCGGGGGATTCGAGCAGTACTTC. Its translation: CASSYGPSGGFEQYF.

This sequence joins TRBV28 and TRBJ1-5, with D possibly TRBD1 on 6 matching bases. V was trimmed by 8 bases and J by 4 bases, leaving 12 bases between them. Germline V gives CDR1 MDHEN, CDR2 SYDVKM. This CDR3 spans 13 amino acids. The CDR3 here is CASEGTGNQPQHF. The CDR3 bases are TGTGCCAGCGAGGGAACAGGGAATCAGCCCCAGCATTTT.

The rearrangement uses TRBV18 and TRBJ1-5, with D possibly being TRBD1 (6 bases). This CDR3 comprises 16 residues. The V end lost 1 base, the J end lost 6 bases, and 16 bases lay between the germline ends. The germline CDR1 and CDR2 sequences are KGHSH and LQKENI. CDR3 amino acids: CASSPLGQGLGQPQHF. The CDR3 DNA reads TGTGCCAGCTCACCACTAGGGCAGGGGTTGGGTCAGCCCCAGCATTTT.

The CDR3: CASSLSGGELFF. Here the CDR3 DNA reads TGTGCCAGCAGCTTATCGGGCGGGGAGCTGTTTTTT. The chain links TRBV7-9 to TRBJ2-2; D not certain. The germline V gene has CDR1 SEHNR and CDR2 FQNEAQ (reference sequence). The CDR3 has 12 residues. Trimming pared 2 bases from V and 7 bases from J, leaving 5 bases between.

The genes are TRBV6-6 and TRBJ1-1; D unresolved. This CDR3 comprises 15 residues. The germline CDR1 and CDR2 sequences are MNHNY and SVGAGI (reference sequence). Trimming cost V 0 bases and J 4 bases, with 12 bases left between them. The CDR3 loop is CASSYSTRLFTEAFF. CDR3 nucleotides: TGTGCCAGCAGTTACTCAACCCGGTTGTTCACTGAAGCTTTCTTT.

In DNA, the CDR3 is TGTGCCAGCAGTACGCCTACGGGGTACAATGAGCAGTTCTTC. Protein: CASSTPTGYNEQFF. The J gene is TRBJ2-1, the V gene TRBV6-5, with a weak D call TRBD2 (5 bases). Trimming removed 5 bases at V and 4 bases at J, with 12 bases between. This CDR3 has 14 amino acids. Germline CDR1 reads MNHEY; CDR2 reads SVGAGI.

A few counts support this clone. This sequence joins TRBV9 and TRBJ2-3; D is unresolved. Germline CDR1 reads SGDLS; CDR2 reads YYNGEE. Trimming left V 5 bases short and J 2 bases short, with 12 bases between. This CDR3 region has 14 residues. CDR3: CASRREAYTDTQYF. CDR3 nucleotide sequence: TGTGCCAGCAGACGAGAAGCCTACACAGATACGCAGTATTTT.

This clone was seen a handful of times. The V and J genes are TRBV10-2 and TRBJ2-3; 10 bases fit TRBD2. Unmatched junction bases numbered 11, after V lost 5 bases and J lost 6 bases. Looked up from germline, CDR1 is WSHSY and CDR2 is SAAADI. The CDR3 covers 16 residues. Written as DNA, the CDR3 is TGCGCCAGCAGTCCCTCGACTAGCGGGTTTGTGGATACGCAGTATTTT. This sequence encodes CASSPSTSGFVDTQYF.

The CDR3 region is CAWSLGLAGVQFF. CDR3 bases: TGTGCCTGGAGTCTGGGACTAGCGGGAGTGCAGTTCTTC. The chain combines TRBV30 with TRBJ2-1; TRBD2 matches 14 bases. In germline, CDR1 is GTSNPN, CDR2 SVGIG (reference sequence). This CDR3 contains 13 residues. Trimming at V came to 2 bases and at J to 12 bases, leaving 3 bases not matched to a gene.

The chain links TRBV7-3 to TRBJ2-1, with 9 nucleotides matching TRBD2. J lost 7 bases, V lost 6 bases, and 10 bases had no gene match. The germline CDR1 and CDR2 sequences are SGHTA and FQGTGA. The CDR3 covers 15 residues. DNA of the CDR3: TGTGCCAGCAGTAGGGCGGGGGGGTTTCTTAATGAGCAGTTCTTC. Its protein is CASSRAGGFLNEQFF.

V gene TRBV7-7 combines with J gene TRBJ2-1; the match to TRBD1 covers 8 bases. J was trimmed by 4 bases and V by 5 bases; bases with no gene match: 10. The CDR3 runs 16 residues. Germline CDR1 reads SSHAT; CDR2 reads FNYEAQ (reference sequence). CDR3 residues: CASSPDRGRTYNEQFF. The CDR3 coding sequence is TGTGCCAGCAGCCCCGACAGGGGTCGAACTTACAATGAGCAGTTCTTC.

The table lists this clone with a count of one. This chain links TRBV6-4 with TRBJ1-1; no firm D call. The CDR3 spans 13 residues. V was clipped by 2 bases and J by 3 bases, with 7 bases between them. CDR1 and CDR2 from the germline V gene are MRHNA and SNTAGT. This CDR3 is CASSDLPHTEAFF. The CDR3, as DNA: TGTGCCAGCAGTGACCTCCCCCACACTGAAGCTTTCTTT.

The chain joins TRBV7-9 to TRBJ2-4, with 10 bases fitting TRBD2. CDR1 and CDR2 from the germline V gene are SEHNR and FQNEAQ (reference sequence). This CDR3 comprises 17 residues. V lost 1 base to trimming and J lost 2 bases; unmatched junction nucleotides: 5. The CDR3 is CASSLGGLAETKNIQYF. The CDR3 nucleotides read TGTGCCAGCAGCTTAGGAGGACTAGCGGAGACCAAAAACATTCAGTACTTC.

The chain employs TRBV6-5 and TRBJ1-5; weak D call: TRBD1 (5 bases). The CDR3 sequence is 14 residues long. Trimming removed 6 bases at V and 6 bases at J, with 15 bases between. The germline CDR1 and CDR2 sequences are MNHEY and SVGAGI. CDR3 region: CASSHRGVGQPQHF. CDR3 nucleotide sequence: TGTGCCAGCAGCCACCGGGGGGTGGGTCAGCCCCAGCATTTT.

The J gene is TRBJ1-2, the V gene TRBV6-6; TRBD1 might be the D (5 bases). Germline V CDR1 and CDR2: MNHNY, SVGAGI (reference sequence). CDR3 length: 11 residues. V was cut by 5 bases and J by 8 bases, with 9 bases left in between. Written as DNA, the CDR3 is TGTGCCAGCAGTCTACAGGCCGGCTACACCTTC. Amino acid sequence: CASSLQAGYTF.

The chain is built from TRBV5-6 and TRBJ2-2; TRBD2 agrees at 15 bases. V was pared by 2 bases and J by 6 bases, with 5 bases of the junction left unmatched. The CDR3 runs to 17 residues. Germline V gene lookup returns CDR1 SGHDT and CDR2 YYEEEE. In nucleotides, the CDR3 is TGTGCCAGCAGCTTACCCCGGACTAGCGGGGGGGCCGGGGAGCTGTTTTTT. Translation gives CASSLPRTSGGAGELFF.

This chain joins TRBV2 and TRBJ2-3; 8 positions match TRBD2. Germline V gene sequence: CDR1 SNHLY, CDR2 FYNNEI. This CDR3 contains 17 residues. With 2 bases clipped from V and 0 bases from J, the junction kept 7 bases outside the gene matches. The CDR3 nucleotides read TGTGCCAGCAGTGAATTTCAACTAGCGGCTAGCACAGATACGCAGTATTTT. Protein sequence: CASSEFQLAASTDTQYF.

The chain couples TRBV5-1 to TRBJ1-5, with D possibly matching TRBD1 (6 bases). This CDR3 spans 12 amino acids. Trimming removed 9 bases at V and 7 bases at J, with 14 bases between. Germline V gives CDR1 SGHRS, CDR2 YFSETQ. In DNA form, the CDR3 reads TGCGCCAAACATGGCGGGGGCCAGCCCCAGCATTTT. This encodes CAKHGGGQPQHF.

This clone was observed a few times. This rearrangement joins TRBV30 to TRBJ1-2, with TRBD1 identical over 7 bases. CDR3 length: 13 amino acids. Germline CDR1 and CDR2: GTSNPN and SVGIG (reference sequence). V gave up 3 bases and J gave up 6 bases; unmatched junction bases: 7. The DNA for the CDR3 is TGTGCCTGGAGCAGGGACAGCAGAAATGGCTACACCTTC. The encoded protein is CAWSRDSRNGYTF.

This clone was observed a single time. V gene TRBV27 combines with J gene TRBJ1-2; 9 bases agree with TRBD1. V trimming: 3 bases; J trimming: 6 bases; junction bases outside the gene matches: 8. CDR1 and CDR2 from the germline V gene are MNHEY and SMNVEV (reference sequence). The length of the CDR3 is 15 residues. The CDR3 is CASSFLPRDRDGYTF. The CDR3 DNA reads TGTGCCAGCAGTTTCCTTCCCCGGGACAGGGATGGCTACACCTTC.

Points on this clone: Other DNA variants within this sample encode the same CDR3. J is TRBJ2-7 and V is TRBV27; D is perhaps TRBD2 (6 bases). CDR3 length: 13 residues. Per the germline V gene, CDR1 is MNHEY and CDR2 is SMNVEV (reference sequence). V lost 0 bases and J 4 bases, leaving 7 bases between the germline ends. The CDR3 is CASSLSGGYEQYF. The CDR3 DNA is TGTGCCAGCAGTTTATCGGGAGGATACGAGCAGTACTTC.

V gene TRBV10-3 combines with J gene TRBJ2-7; D ambiguous. Germline CDR1 ENHRY, CDR2 SYGVKD. This CDR3 spans 14 amino acids. The germline V and J ends were trimmed by 4 bases and 4 bases, with 14 bases remaining between them. The CDR3 sequence: CAISGQAALYEQYF. The DNA of the CDR3 is TGTGCCATCAGTGGTCAGGCCGCCTTGTACGAGCAGTACTTC.

The chain joins TRBV30 to TRBJ1-1; possibly TRBD1 for D (5 bases). V shed 3 bases and J shed 1 base, with 9 bases lying between them. CDR3 length equals 13 residues. Germline V gene sequence: CDR1 GTSNPN, CDR2 SVGIG (reference sequence). The CDR3 coding sequence is TGTGCCTGGAGGATGGGGGGGAACACTGAAGCTTTCTTT. Translated, it gives CAWRMGGNTEAFF.

The rearrangement joins TRBV7-9 to TRBJ2-7; weak D call: TRBD1 (5 bases). Per germline, CDR1 SEHNR and CDR2 FQNEAQ (reference sequence). The CDR3 has 14 residues. V was pared by 0 bases and J by 2 bases, with 8 bases between. The CDR3 DNA follows: TGTGCCAGCAGCTTAGCCCAGGGTACCTACGAGCAGTACTTC. Encoded protein: CASSLAQGTYEQYF.